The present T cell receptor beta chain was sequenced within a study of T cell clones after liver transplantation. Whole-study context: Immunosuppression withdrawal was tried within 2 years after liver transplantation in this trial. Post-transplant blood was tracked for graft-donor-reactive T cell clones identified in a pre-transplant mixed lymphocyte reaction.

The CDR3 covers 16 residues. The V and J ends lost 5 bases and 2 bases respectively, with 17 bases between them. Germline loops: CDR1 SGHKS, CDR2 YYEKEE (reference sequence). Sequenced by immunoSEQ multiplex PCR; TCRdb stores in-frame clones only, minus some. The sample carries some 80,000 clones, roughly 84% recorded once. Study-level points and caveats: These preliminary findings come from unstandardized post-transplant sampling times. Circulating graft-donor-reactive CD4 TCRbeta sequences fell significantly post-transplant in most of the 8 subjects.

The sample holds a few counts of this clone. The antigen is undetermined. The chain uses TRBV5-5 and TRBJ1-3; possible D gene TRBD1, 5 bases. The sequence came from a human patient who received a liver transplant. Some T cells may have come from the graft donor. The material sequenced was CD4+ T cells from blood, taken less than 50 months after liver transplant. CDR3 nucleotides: TGTGCCAGCAGTTCCACCCGACAGAGAACTGGAAACACCATATATTTT. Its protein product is CASSSTRQRTGNTIYF.